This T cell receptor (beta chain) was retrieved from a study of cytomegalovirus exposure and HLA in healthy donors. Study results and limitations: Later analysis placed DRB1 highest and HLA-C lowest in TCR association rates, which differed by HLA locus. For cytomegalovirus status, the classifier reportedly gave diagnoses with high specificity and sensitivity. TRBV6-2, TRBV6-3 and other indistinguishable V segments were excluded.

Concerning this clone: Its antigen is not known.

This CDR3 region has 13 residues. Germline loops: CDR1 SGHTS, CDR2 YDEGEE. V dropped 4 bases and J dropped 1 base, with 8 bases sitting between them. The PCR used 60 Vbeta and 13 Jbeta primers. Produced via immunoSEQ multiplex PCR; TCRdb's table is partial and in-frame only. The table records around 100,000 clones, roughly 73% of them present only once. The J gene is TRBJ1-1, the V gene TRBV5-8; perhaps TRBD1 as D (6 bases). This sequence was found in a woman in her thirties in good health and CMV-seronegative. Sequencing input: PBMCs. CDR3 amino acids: CASSVGQNTEAFF. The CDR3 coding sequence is TGTGCCAGCAGCGTGGGACAGAACACTGAAGCTTTCTTT.